The 9 T cell receptor beta chains listed next were all sequenced from one sample in a study of cytomegalovirus exposure and HLA in healthy donors. The repertoire was sequenced with immunoSEQ multiplex PCR; TCRdb's copy has only in-frame clones and lacks some. This table holds some 170,000 clones, 95% to 97% found once. The sequenced material came from PBMCs. Receptors were obtained from a woman between 18 and 29 years old in good health and CMV-seronegative.

J is TRBJ2-7 and V is TRBV7-9; 8 bases are shared with TRBD2. Germline CDR1 reads SEHNR; CDR2 reads FQNEAQ (reference sequence). There are 16 residues in the CDR3. The V gene end was trimmed by 5 bases and the J gene end by 2 bases; junction bases not matched to a gene: 11. CDR3 in amino acids: CASSQPGGVRPYEQYF. As DNA, the CDR3 is TGTGCCAGCAGCCAACCGGGGGGGGTTCGCCCCTACGAGCAGTACTTC.

The rearrangement joins TRBV5-1 to TRBJ1-6; 7 nucleotides align to TRBD1. The ends lost 4 bases at V and 9 bases at J; junction bases unmatched: 4. CDR3 length equals 13 residues. Germline lookup yields CDR1 SGHRS and CDR2 YFSETQ. CDR3 coding DNA: TGCGCCAGCAGCCCGGGGGACAGTTCACCCCTCCACTTT. Translation gives CASSPGDSSPLHF.

The CDR3 loop is CASTYTGNSPLHF. The CDR3 bases are TGTGCCAGCACCTACACGGGTAATTCACCCCTCCACTTT. This sequence joins TRBV6-5 and TRBJ1-6; D gene uncertain. V lost 7 bases, J lost 6 bases, and 10 bases lay in between. Germline CDR1 and CDR2: MNHEY and SVGAGI. The length of the CDR3 is 13 residues.

The count of this clone is one. The genes are TRBV9 and TRBJ2-2; 10 bases map to TRBD2. CDR3 length: 15 residues. The germline V gene has CDR1 SGDLS and CDR2 YYNGEE. With V trimmed by 4 bases and J by 8 bases, 8 bases remained unmatched. CDR3 DNA: TGTGCCAGCAGCTCAAAAAGCGGGGGGGCAGGGGAGCTGTTTTTT. Translated: CASSSKSGGAGELFF.

The CDR3 is CASSPPGTGLETQYF. DNA for the CDR3: TGTGCCAGCTCACCACCCGGCACAGGGTTGGAGACCCAGTACTTC. J is TRBJ2-5 and V is TRBV18, with D tentatively TRBD1 (6 bases). Germline V CDR1 and CDR2: KGHSH, LQKENI. V was trimmed by 0 bases and J by 5 bases, leaving 13 bases between them. CDR3 length: 15 amino acids.

This clone was recorded only once. The V and J genes are TRBV19 and TRBJ1-5; weak D call: TRBD1 (6 bases). V was trimmed by 3 bases and J by 3 bases, leaving 18 bases between them. CDR1 and CDR2 (germline): LNHDA, SQIVND (reference sequence). The CDR3 runs to 17 residues. The CDR3 here is CASSMFWTDSNNQPQHF. The CDR3 DNA reads as TGTGCCAGTAGTATGTTCTGGACAGATTCTAACAATCAGCCCCAGCATTTT.

V gene TRBV28 combines with J gene TRBJ2-1, with TRBD2 matching over 10 bases. With V trimmed by 2 bases and J by 6 bases, 13 bases remained unmatched. Germline lookup yields CDR1 MDHEN and CDR2 SYDVKM. The CDR3 contains 18 residues. The CDR3 loop reads CASSLPLERGGLVNEQFF. The CDR3 DNA sequence: TGTGCCAGCAGTTTACCCCTTGAGCGGGGGGGCTTGGTCAATGAGCAGTTCTTC. The full variable domain, in which reference TRBV28 and TRBJ2-1 provide the parts outside the CDR3, is DVKVTQSSRYLVKRTGEKVFLECVQDMDHENMFWYRQDPGLGLRLIYFSYDVKMKEKGDIPEGYSVSREKKERFSLILESASTNQTSMYLCASSLPLERGGLVNEQFFGPGTRLTVL.

The rearrangement joins TRBV6-1 to TRBJ2-1, with D uncertain. Trimming took off 5 bases at V and 13 bases at J, with 24 bases between the two ends. CDR1 is MNHNS, CDR2 SASEGT, per germline. The CDR3 is 15 amino acids. The CDR3 is CASSSSPTQTMTQFF. The CDR3 nucleotides read TGTGCCAGCAGTAGCTCCCCGACGCAAACAATGACTCAGTTCTTC.

This rearrangement joins TRBV30 to TRBJ1-6; 7 bases match TRBD1. This CDR3 comprises 14 residues. Losses at the gene ends were 4 bases for V and 5 bases for J; bases not matched to a gene: 5. CDR1 GTSNPN and CDR2 SVGIG come from the germline V gene (reference sequence). The CDR3 protein is CAWTSGTDNSPLHF. The CDR3 region has the DNA TGTGCCTGGACCTCCGGGACAGATAATTCACCCCTCCACTTT.